This T cell receptor (beta chain) came from a study of T cells in Graves' hyperthyroidism and ophthalmopathy. The CDR3 length is 15 residues. Germline values: CDR1 LGHNA, CDR2 YSLEER. V was cut by 7 bases and J by 5 bases, with 17 bases left in between. On this clonotype: What it recognizes is unknown.

Amplification of TCR beta CDR3 regions used RNA as the template. First-round RT-PCR with HTBI primers amplified the TCR CDR3 region. TCRdb ran MiXCR on the multiplex PCR reads and lists one entry per CDR3 protein. The sample lists more than 450,000 distinct CDR3 sequences, 15% to 20% occurring once. Among ophthalmopathy patients, the Clinical Activity Score reached at least 3, the NOSPECS grade reached at least 4, and duration remained under 3 months. Patients were excluded because of uncontrolled infection, other autoimmune disease, pregnancy or lactation. Notes on the study in general: Ophthalmopathy and stable hyperthyroidism were told apart by a 13 V-J model. Most clonotypes expanded in thyroid above 0.001 were likewise present in blood.

The chain joins TRBV4-3 to TRBJ1-4; D ambiguous. The receptor was derived from a man aged 35-49 years with Graves' ophthalmopathy. Sequencing used blood. The CDR3 here is CASTKELGRNEKLFF. CDR3 in DNA: TGCGCCAGCACCAAAGAACTGGGAAGGAATGAAAAACTGTTTTTT.